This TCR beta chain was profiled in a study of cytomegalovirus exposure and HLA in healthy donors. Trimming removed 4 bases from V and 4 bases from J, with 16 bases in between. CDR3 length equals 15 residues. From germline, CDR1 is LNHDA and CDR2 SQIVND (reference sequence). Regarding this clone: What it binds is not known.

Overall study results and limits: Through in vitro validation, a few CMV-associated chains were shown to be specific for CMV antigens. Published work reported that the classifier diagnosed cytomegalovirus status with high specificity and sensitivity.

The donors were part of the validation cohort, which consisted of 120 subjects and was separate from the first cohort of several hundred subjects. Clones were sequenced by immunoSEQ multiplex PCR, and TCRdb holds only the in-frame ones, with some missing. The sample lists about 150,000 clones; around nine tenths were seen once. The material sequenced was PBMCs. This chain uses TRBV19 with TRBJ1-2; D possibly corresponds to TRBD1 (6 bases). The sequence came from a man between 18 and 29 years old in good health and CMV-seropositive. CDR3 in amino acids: CASSTTPDRVYGYTF. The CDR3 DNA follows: TGTGCCAGTAGTACAACCCCGGACAGAGTCTATGGCTACACCTTC. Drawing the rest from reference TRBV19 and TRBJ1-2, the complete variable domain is DGGITQSPKYLFRKEGQNVTLSCEQNLNHDAMYWYRQDPGQGLRLIYYSQIVNDFQKGDIAEGYSVSREKKESFPLTVTSAQKNPTAFYLCASSTTPDRVYGYTFGSGTRLTVV.